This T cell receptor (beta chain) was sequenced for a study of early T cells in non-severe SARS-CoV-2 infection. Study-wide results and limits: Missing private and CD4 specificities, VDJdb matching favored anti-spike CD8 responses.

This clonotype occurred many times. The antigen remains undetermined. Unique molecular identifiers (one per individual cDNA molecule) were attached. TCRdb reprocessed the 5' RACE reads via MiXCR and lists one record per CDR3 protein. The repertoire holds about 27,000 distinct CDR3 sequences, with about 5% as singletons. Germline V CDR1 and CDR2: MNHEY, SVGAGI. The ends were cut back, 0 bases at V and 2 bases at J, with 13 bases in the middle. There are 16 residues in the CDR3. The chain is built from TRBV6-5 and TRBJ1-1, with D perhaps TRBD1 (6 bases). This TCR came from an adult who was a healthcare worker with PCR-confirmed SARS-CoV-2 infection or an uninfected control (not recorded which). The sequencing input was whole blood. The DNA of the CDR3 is TGTGCCAGCAGTTACTCGCCCCGGGGGACAAACACTGAAGCTTTCTTT. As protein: CASSYSPRGTNTEAFF.